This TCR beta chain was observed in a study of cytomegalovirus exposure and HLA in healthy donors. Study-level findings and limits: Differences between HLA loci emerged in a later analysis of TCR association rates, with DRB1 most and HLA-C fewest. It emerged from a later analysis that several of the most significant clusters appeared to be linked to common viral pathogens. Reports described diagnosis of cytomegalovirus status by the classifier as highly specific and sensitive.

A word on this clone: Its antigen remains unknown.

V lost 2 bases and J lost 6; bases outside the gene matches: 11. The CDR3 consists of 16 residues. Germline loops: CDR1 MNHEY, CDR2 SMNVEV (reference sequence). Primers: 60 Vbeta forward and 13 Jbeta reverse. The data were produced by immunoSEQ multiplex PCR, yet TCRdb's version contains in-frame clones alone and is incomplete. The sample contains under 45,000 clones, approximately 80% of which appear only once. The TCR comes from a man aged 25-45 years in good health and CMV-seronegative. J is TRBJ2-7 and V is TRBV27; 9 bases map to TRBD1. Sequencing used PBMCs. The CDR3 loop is CASSLPPGTGSGEQYF. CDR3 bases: TGTGCCAGCAGTTTACCCCCCGGGACAGGGAGCGGCGAGCAGTACTTC.